The clone carrying this T cell receptor beta chain was counted at least ten times. TCRdb ran MiXCR on the 5' RACE reads and lists one entry per CDR3 protein. The sample lists around 30,000 distinct CDR3 sequences; more than 6.5% were seen once. These data come from a study of T cells after yellow fever vaccination. The CDR3 has 12 amino acids. CDR1 is KGHSH and CDR2 is LQKENI in the germline V gene. Trimming left V 1 base short and J 2 bases short, with 2 bases between. Sequencing used PBMCs, either bulk or a sorted T-cell subset (CD4+, CD8+, memory, or dextramer-sorted; not recorded which), obtained on the day of the first yellow fever vaccination. This clonotype originated in a man between 18 and 35 years old who received the YFV17D yellow fever vaccine. This sequence joins TRBV18 and TRBJ2-5; D not certain. The CDR3 loop is CASSPLQETQYF. Written as DNA, the CDR3 is TGTGCCAGCTCACCACTTCAAGAGACCCAGTACTTC.